Listed below are T cell receptor beta chains from one sample, sequenced in a study of control samples from healthy donors and cancer patients. Clones were read by immunoSEQ multiplex PCR, and TCRdb kept only the in-frame ones, dropping some. The sample has about 100,000 clones, roughly 88% seen once. The sequenced sample was blood. Receptor source: a man in his thirties or forties in good health. The CDR3 runs from the conserved cysteine through the conserved F or W. Fields, in order: V gene, D gene, clone size, J gene, CDR3 protein, CDR3 DNA. A D gene is named only where the DNA matches it firmly. Size tells how often a clone was seen (once, few, many) or the class of an expanded clone, and some rows leave it out.

v_call: TRBV10-2; d_call: TRBD1; clone_size: .; j_call: TRBJ1-2; cdr3_aa: CASSVKTGPNYGYTF; cdr3_nt: TGCGCCAGCAGCGTAAAGACAGGGCCTAACTATGGCTACACCTTC
v_call: TRBV4-3; d_call: .; clone_size: .; j_call: TRBJ2-3; cdr3_aa: CASSPSPGQTTDTQYF; cdr3_nt: TGCGCCAGCAGCCCCTCCCCCGGCCAGACCACAGATACGCAGTATTTT
v_call: TRBV25-1; d_call: TRBD1; clone_size: .; j_call: TRBJ2-7; cdr3_aa: CASTQGAVNEQYF; cdr3_nt: TGTGCCAGCACTCAGGGGGCTGTGAACGAGCAGTACTTC
v_call: TRBV28; d_call: .; clone_size: .; j_call: TRBJ2-2; cdr3_aa: CASSFSISTGELFF; cdr3_nt: TGTGCCAGCAGTTTTTCCATTAGCACCGGGGAGCTGTTTTTT
v_call: TRBV3-1/TRBV3-2; d_call: TRBD2; clone_size: .; j_call: TRBJ2-7; cdr3_aa: CASSQGPGTSGRGYEQYF; cdr3_nt: TGTGCCAGCAGCCAAGGGCCCGGGACTAGCGGGAGAGGCTACGAGCAGTACTTC
v_call: TRBV5-4; d_call: TRBD2; clone_size: .; j_call: TRBJ2-2; cdr3_aa: CASSLGLADENTGELFF; cdr3_nt: TGTGCCAGCAGCCTCGGACTAGCGGACGAAAACACCGGGGAGCTGTTTTTT
v_call: TRBV18; d_call: TRBD2; clone_size: .; j_call: TRBJ2-2; cdr3_aa: CASSPSGGSSTGELFF; cdr3_nt: TGTGCCAGCTCACCCTCGGGCGGGAGCTCCACCGGGGAGCTGTTTTTT
v_call: TRBV7-3; d_call: .; clone_size: .; j_call: TRBJ2-1; cdr3_aa: CASSFASGNEQFF; cdr3_nt: TGTGCCAGCAGCTTCGCGTCGGGGAATGAGCAGTTCTTC
v_call: TRBV5-1; d_call: .; clone_size: .; j_call: TRBJ2-5; cdr3_aa: CASSLSSRRDQETQYF; cdr3_nt: TGCGCCAGCAGCTTGTCCTCAAGGAGGGACCAAGAGACCCAGTACTTC
v_call: TRBV24-1; d_call: .; clone_size: once; j_call: TRBJ1-5; cdr3_aa: CATSESGDQPQHF; cdr3_nt: TGTGCCACCAGTGAGTCCGGAGATCAGCCCCAGCATTTT
v_call: TRBV15; d_call: .; clone_size: few; j_call: TRBJ1-2; cdr3_aa: CATSRDGNYGYTF; cdr3_nt: TGTGCCACCAGCAGAGATGGCAACTATGGCTACACCTTC
v_call: TRBV3-1/TRBV3-2; d_call: .; clone_size: .; j_call: TRBJ2-2; cdr3_aa: CASSQGGWASQNTGELFF; cdr3_nt: TGTGCCAGCAGCCAAGGGGGTTGGGCCAGCCAGAACACCGGGGAGCTGTTTTTT
v_call: TRBV30; d_call: TRBD2; clone_size: .; j_call: TRBJ2-1; cdr3_aa: CAWNRDGTSGYNEQFF; cdr3_nt: TGTGCCTGGAATCGCGACGGGACTAGCGGATACAATGAGCAGTTCTTC
v_call: TRBV12-2; d_call: .; clone_size: .; j_call: TRBJ2-1; cdr3_aa: CASRFPRESSYNEQFF; cdr3_nt: TGTGCAAGTCGCTTCCCTAGGGAGAGCTCCTACAATGAGCAGTTCTTC
v_call: TRBV18; d_call: .; clone_size: .; j_call: TRBJ1-5; cdr3_aa: CASSPDRRSNQPQHF; cdr3_nt: TGTGCCAGCTCGCCAGACAGGCGTAGCAATCAGCCCCAGCATTTT
v_call: TRBV7-8; d_call: .; clone_size: once; j_call: TRBJ1-5; cdr3_aa: CASSRAGHSNQPQHF; cdr3_nt: TGTGCCAGCAGCCGAGCGGGTCATAGCAATCAGCCCCAGCATTTT
v_call: TRBV11-2; d_call: TRBD1; clone_size: few; j_call: TRBJ1-2; cdr3_aa: CASSHLGTDYTF; cdr3_nt: TGTGCCAGCAGCCACCTTGGGACAGACTACACCTTC
v_call: TRBV6-2/TRBV6-3; d_call: .; clone_size: .; j_call: TRBJ2-1; cdr3_aa: CASSWASTNEQFF; cdr3_nt: TGTGCCAGCAGTTGGGCTAGCACTAATGAGCAGTTCTTC
v_call: TRBV5-1; d_call: .; clone_size: once; j_call: TRBJ1-3; cdr3_aa: CASSREGSLSGNTIYF; cdr3_nt: TGCGCCAGCAGCCGAGAGGGGAGTCTCTCTGGAAACACCATATATTTT
v_call: TRBV5-1; d_call: .; clone_size: .; j_call: TRBJ2-7; cdr3_aa: CASSPRTTSRGEQYF; cdr3_nt: TGCGCCAGCAGCCCGCGGACAACTTCTCGGGGCGAGCAGTACTTC
v_call: TRBV5-6; d_call: .; clone_size: once; j_call: TRBJ1-1; cdr3_aa: CASSLRGAPLPGRTEAFF; cdr3_nt: TGTGCCAGCAGCTTGCGGGGGGCGCCCCTACCGGGTCGTACTGAAGCTTTCTTT
v_call: TRBV7-9; d_call: .; clone_size: .; j_call: TRBJ2-5; cdr3_aa: CASSLDGGRGETQYF; cdr3_nt: TGTGCCAGCAGCTTAGACGGCGGGCGGGGAGAGACCCAGTACTTC
v_call: TRBV4-3; d_call: .; clone_size: .; j_call: TRBJ2-4; cdr3_aa: CASSQGLGQNALAKNIQYF; cdr3_nt: TGCGCCAGCAGCCAAGGGCTCGGACAGAACGCCTTAGCCAAAAACATTCAGTACTTC
v_call: TRBV10-3; d_call: TRBD2; clone_size: .; j_call: TRBJ2-3; cdr3_aa: CAISEYGLAGNTDTQYF; cdr3_nt: TGTGCCATCAGTGAGTACGGACTAGCGGGAAACACAGATACGCAGTATTTT
v_call: TRBV5-1; d_call: TRBD2; clone_size: .; j_call: TRBJ2-5; cdr3_aa: CASSFVSGRARGTQYF; cdr3_nt: TGCGCCAGCAGCTTTGTTAGCGGGAGGGCCCGGGGGACCCAGTACTTC
v_call: TRBV4-2; d_call: .; clone_size: once; j_call: TRBJ1-2; cdr3_aa: CASSLLGSYTF; cdr3_nt: TGTGCCAGCAGCCTCTTGGGGAGCTACACCTTC
v_call: TRBV4-2; d_call: TRBD1; clone_size: .; j_call: TRBJ2-7; cdr3_aa: CASSYRDSYEQYF; cdr3_nt: TGTGCCAGCAGCTACCGGGACAGCTACGAGCAGTACTTC
v_call: TRBV30; d_call: .; clone_size: .; j_call: TRBJ2-7; cdr3_aa: CAWGANKLPSYEQYF; cdr3_nt: TGTGCCTGGGGTGCTAATAAACTTCCCTCCTACGAGCAGTACTTC
v_call: TRBV7-3; d_call: TRBD1; clone_size: .; j_call: TRBJ1-4; cdr3_aa: CASSFQGGEKLFF; cdr3_nt: TGTGCCAGCAGCTTCCAGGGGGGTGAAAAACTGTTTTTT
v_call: TRBV7-3; d_call: .; clone_size: .; j_call: TRBJ2-3; cdr3_aa: CASSLTFGQGTDTQYF; cdr3_nt: TGTGCCAGCAGCTTAACTTTTGGGCAGGGCACAGATACGCAGTATTTT
v_call: TRBV30; d_call: TRBD2; clone_size: .; j_call: TRBJ2-1; cdr3_aa: CAWSVSGRGFF; cdr3_nt: TGTGCCTGGAGTGTAAGTGGGAGGGGGTTCTTC
v_call: TRBV5-5; d_call: .; clone_size: .; j_call: TRBJ2-3; cdr3_aa: CASSLTGDRTDTQYF; cdr3_nt: TGTGCCAGCAGCTTGACCGGGGACCGGACAGATACGCAGTATTTT
v_call: TRBV19; d_call: .; clone_size: .; j_call: TRBJ2-2; cdr3_aa: CASSSYSRVNTGELFF; cdr3_nt: TGTGCCAGTAGTAGTTATTCCAGGGTAAACACCGGGGAGCTGTTTTTT
v_call: TRBV7-9; d_call: .; clone_size: once; j_call: TRBJ2-7; cdr3_aa: CASSLYGDSYEQYF; cdr3_nt: TGTGCCAGCAGCTTATACGGAGACTCCTACGAGCAGTACTTC
v_call: TRBV30; d_call: .; clone_size: .; j_call: TRBJ1-5; cdr3_aa: CAWSSNSNQPQHF; cdr3_nt: TGTGCCTGGAGCTCAAATAGCAATCAGCCCCAGCATTTT
v_call: TRBV6-2/TRBV6-3; d_call: .; clone_size: .; j_call: TRBJ2-7; cdr3_aa: CASSYPDREVPYEQYF; cdr3_nt: TGTGCCAGCAGTTACCCCGACAGGGAGGTTCCCTACGAGCAGTACTTC
v_call: TRBV9; d_call: TRBD1; clone_size: .; j_call: TRBJ1-5; cdr3_aa: CASSGGTGPPTLQHF; cdr3_nt: TGTGCCAGCAGCGGAGGGACAGGGCCACCCACCCTCCAGCATTTT
v_call: TRBV27; d_call: .; clone_size: .; j_call: TRBJ2-2; cdr3_aa: CASSSGTGLGTGELFF; cdr3_nt: TGTGCCAGCAGTTCCGGAACGGGGTTGGGCACCGGGGAGCTGTTTTTT
v_call: TRBV7-2; d_call: .; clone_size: .; j_call: TRBJ1-1; cdr3_aa: CASSLGGKNTEAFF; cdr3_nt: TGTGCCAGCAGCTTAGGGGGGAAGAACACTGAAGCTTTCTTT